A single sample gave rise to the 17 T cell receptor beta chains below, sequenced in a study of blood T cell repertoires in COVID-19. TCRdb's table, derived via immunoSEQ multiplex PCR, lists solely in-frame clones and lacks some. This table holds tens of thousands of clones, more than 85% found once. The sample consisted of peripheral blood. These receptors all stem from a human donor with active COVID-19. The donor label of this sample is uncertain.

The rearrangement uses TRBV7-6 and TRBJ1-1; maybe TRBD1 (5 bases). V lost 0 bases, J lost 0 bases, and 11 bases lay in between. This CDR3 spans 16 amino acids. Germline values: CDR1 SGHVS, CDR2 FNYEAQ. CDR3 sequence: CASSLAGGGVNTEAFF. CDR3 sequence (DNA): TGTGCCAGCAGCTTAGCTGGGGGGGGAGTGAACACTGAAGCTTTCTTT.

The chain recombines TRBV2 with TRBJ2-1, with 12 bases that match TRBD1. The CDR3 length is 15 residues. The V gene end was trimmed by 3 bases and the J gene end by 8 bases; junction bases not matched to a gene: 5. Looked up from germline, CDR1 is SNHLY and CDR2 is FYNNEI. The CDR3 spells CASSDRDRGRDEQFF. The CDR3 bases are TGTGCCAGCAGTGACCGGGACAGGGGGCGGGATGAGCAGTTCTTC.

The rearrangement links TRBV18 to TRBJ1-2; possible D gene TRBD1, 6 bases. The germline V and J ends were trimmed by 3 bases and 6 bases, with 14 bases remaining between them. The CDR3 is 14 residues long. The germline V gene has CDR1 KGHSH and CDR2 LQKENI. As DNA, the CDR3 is TGTGCCAGCTCACCTGTCAGGGGTACAGATGGCTACACCTTC. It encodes CASSPVRGTDGYTF.

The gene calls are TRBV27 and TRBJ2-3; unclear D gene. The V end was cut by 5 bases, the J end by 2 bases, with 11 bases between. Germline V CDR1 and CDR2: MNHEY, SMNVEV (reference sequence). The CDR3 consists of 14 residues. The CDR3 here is CASSHRSPTDTQYF. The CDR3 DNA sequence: TGTGCCAGCAGTCATCGGTCCCCCACAGATACGCAGTATTTT.

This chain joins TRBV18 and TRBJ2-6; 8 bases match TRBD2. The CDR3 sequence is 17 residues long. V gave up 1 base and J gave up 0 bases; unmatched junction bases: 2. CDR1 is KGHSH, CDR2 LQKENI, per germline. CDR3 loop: CASSPQGTSSGANVLTF. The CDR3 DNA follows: TGTGCCAGCTCACCACAGGGGACTAGCTCTGGGGCCAACGTCCTGACTTTC.

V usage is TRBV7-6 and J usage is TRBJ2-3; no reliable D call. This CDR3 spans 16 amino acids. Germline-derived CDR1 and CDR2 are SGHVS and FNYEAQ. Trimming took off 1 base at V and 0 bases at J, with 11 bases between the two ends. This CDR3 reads CASSLGAGSSTDTQYF. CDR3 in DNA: TGTGCCAGCAGCTTAGGGGCTGGGTCCAGCACAGATACGCAGTATTTT.

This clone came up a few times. The CDR3: CASSQRQGAWSYEQYF. Here the CDR3 DNA reads TGTGCCAGCAGCCAACGACAGGGGGCTTGGTCCTACGAGCAGTACTTC. The genes are TRBV3-1 (or the pseudogene TRBV3-2) and TRBJ2-7; 10 bases are a match to TRBD1. Germline CDR1 reads LGHDT; CDR2 reads YNNKEL (reference sequence). The CDR3 length is 16 residues. Losses at the gene ends were 2 bases for V and 1 base for J; bases not matched to a gene: 5.

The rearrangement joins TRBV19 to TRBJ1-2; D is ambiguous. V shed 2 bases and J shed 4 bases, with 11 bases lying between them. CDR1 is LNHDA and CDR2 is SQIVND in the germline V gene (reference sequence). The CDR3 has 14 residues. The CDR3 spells CASSIIQAPYGYTF. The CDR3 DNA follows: TGTGCCAGTAGTATAATCCAGGCCCCCTATGGCTACACCTTC.

The CDR3 region has the DNA TGTGCCAGCAGCTTAGGAATTGGGGGGTCAATTGAAAAACTGTTTTTT. This gives the protein CASSLGIGGSIEKLFF. The V call is TRBV7-2, the J call TRBJ1-4, with D possibly matching TRBD1 (5 bases). Trimming stripped 1 base from V and 7 bases from J, with 16 bases between. There are 16 residues in the CDR3. Germline CDR1 SGHTA, CDR2 FQGNSA.

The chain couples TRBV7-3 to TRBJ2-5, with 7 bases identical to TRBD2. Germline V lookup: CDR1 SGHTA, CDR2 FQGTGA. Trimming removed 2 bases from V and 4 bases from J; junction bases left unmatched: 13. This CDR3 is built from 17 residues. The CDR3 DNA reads TGTGCCAGCAGCTTAGGGGCGGGGGTAAATTCGGGAGAGACCCAGTACTTC. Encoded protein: CASSLGAGVNSGETQYF.

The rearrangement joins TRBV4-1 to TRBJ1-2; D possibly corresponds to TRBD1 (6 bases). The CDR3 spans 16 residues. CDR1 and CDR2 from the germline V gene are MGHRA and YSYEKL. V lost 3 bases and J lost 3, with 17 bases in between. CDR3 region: CASSQPRGMTDYGYTF. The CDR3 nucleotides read TGCGCCAGCAGCCAGCCCAGGGGAATGACGGACTATGGCTACACCTTC.

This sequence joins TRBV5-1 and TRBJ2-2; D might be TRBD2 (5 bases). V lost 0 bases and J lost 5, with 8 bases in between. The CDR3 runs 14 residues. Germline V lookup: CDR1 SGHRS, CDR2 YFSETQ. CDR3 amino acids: CASSLGRGTGELFF. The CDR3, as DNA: TGCGCCAGCAGCTTGGGGAGAGGGACCGGGGAGCTGTTTTTT.

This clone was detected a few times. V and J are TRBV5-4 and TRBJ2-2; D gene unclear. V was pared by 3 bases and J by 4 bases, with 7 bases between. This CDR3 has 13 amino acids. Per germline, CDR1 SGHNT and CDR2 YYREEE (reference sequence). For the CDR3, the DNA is TGTGCCAGCAGCTCGGAGCCCACCGGGGAGCTGTTTTTT. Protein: CASSSEPTGELFF.

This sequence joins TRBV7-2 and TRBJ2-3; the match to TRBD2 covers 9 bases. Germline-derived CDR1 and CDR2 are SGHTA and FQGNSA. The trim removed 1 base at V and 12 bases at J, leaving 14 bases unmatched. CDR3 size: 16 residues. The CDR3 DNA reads TGTGCCAGCAGCTTAGAGACTGAAGCGGGGGGCGGGACCCAGTATTTT. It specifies CASSLETEAGGGTQYF.

CDR3 loop: CASSGASDTQYF. CDR3 nucleotides: TGTGCCAGCAGTGGGGCCTCGGATACGCAGTATTTT. V is TRBV27 and J is TRBJ2-3; the D gene is possibly TRBD1 (5 bases). The ends were cut back, 5 bases at V and 6 bases at J, with 9 bases in the middle. Germline-derived CDR1 and CDR2 are MNHEY and SMNVEV (reference sequence). There are 12 residues in the CDR3.

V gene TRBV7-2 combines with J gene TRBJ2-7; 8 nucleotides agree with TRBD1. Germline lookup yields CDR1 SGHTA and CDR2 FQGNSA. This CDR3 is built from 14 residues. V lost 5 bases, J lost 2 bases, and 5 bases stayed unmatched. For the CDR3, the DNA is TGTGCCAGCAGCAGGACAGGGCCCACCTACGAGCAGTACTTC. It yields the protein CASSRTGPTYEQYF.

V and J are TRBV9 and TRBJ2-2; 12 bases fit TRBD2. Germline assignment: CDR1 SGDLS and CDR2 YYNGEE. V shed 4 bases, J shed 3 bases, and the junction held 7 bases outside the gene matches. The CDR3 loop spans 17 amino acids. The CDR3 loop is CASSILAGGLDTGELFF. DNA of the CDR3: TGTGCCAGCAGCATCCTAGCGGGGGGGCTCGACACCGGGGAGCTGTTTTTT. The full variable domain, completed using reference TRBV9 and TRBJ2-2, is DSGVTQTPKHLITATGQRVTLRCSPRSGDLSVYWYQQSLDQGLQFLIQYYNGEERAKGNILERFSAQQFPDLHSELNLSSLELGDSALYFCASSILAGGLDTGELFFGEGSRLTVL.